The sequence of this T cell receptor beta chain was determined in a study of beta chain features in type 1 diabetes. Study summary: The patient and healthy donor groups were comparable for age, gender and cell yields. Over all samples combined, 107,917,701 sorted cells were examined.

The CDR3 is 14 residues long. The germline V gene has CDR1 SGHRS and CDR2 YFSETQ. V dropped 3 bases and J dropped 7; count of bases not matched to a gene: 5. The entirety of the isolated RNA underwent reverse transcription, so expressed TCRB transcripts were sequenced. Sequencing was performed with immunoSEQ multiplex PCR; in TCRdb, only in-frame clones are kept and a portion is missing. The profile shows over 700,000 clones, 17% of them singletons. In total, each donor contributed a single heparinised blood draw that averaged roughly 100 mL. The study, taken as a whole, reports: Reads derived from cDNA could over-represent cells showing high TCR expression.

Remarks on this clone: What it binds is unknown.

The chain carries TRBV5-1 and TRBJ2-1; 9 bases agree with TRBD1. The TCR was taken from a woman aged 18-30 years in good health. The sequencing input was naive CD4+ T cells from blood. The CDR3 DNA follows: TGCGCCAGCAGCTCGGGGACAGGGTGGAATGAGCAGTTCTTC. Translating it yields CASSSGTGWNEQFF.